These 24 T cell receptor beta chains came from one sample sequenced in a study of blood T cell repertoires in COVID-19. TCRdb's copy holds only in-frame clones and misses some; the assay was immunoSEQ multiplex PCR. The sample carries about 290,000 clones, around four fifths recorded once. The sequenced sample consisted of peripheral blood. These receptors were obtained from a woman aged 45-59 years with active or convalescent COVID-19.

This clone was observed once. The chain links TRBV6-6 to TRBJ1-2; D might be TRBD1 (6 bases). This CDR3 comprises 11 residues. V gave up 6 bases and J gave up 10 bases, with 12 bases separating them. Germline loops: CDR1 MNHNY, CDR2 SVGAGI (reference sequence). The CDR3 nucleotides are TGTGCCAGCAGCTTCGGGGGGGCCTACACCTTC. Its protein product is CASSFGGAYTF.

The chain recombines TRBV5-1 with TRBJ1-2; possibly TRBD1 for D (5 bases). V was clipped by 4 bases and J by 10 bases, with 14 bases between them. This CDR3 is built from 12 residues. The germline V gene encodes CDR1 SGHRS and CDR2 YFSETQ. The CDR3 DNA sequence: TGCGCCAGCAGCACCACAGGCGGTCCCTACACCTTC. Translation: CASSTTGGPYTF.

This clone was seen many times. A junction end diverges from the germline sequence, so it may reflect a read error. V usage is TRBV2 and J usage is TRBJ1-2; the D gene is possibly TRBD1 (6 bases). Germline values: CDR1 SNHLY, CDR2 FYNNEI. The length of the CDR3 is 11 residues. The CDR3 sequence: CASSGRQALAF. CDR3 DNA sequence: TGTGCCAGCAGTGGACGACAGGCTTTGGCCTTC.

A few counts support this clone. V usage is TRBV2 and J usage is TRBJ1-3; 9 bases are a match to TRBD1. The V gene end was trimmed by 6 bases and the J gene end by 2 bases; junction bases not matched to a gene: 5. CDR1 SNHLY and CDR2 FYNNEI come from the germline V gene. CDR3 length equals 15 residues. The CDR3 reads CASRDRGVTGNTIYF. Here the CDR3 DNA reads TGTGCCAGCAGGGACAGGGGTGTAACTGGAAACACCATATATTTT. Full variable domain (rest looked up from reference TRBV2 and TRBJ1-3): EPEVTQTPSHQVTQMGQEVILRCVPISNHLYFYWYRQILGQKVEFLVSFYNNEISEKSEIFDDQFSVERPDGSNFTLKIRSTKLEDSAMYFCASRDRGVTGNTIYFGEGSWLTVV.

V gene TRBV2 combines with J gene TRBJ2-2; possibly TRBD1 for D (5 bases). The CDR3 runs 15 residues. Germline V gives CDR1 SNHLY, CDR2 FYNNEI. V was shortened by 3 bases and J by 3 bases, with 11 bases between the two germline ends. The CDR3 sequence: CASSEYRSDTGELFF. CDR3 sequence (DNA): TGTGCCAGCAGTGAGTACAGGTCCGACACCGGGGAGCTGTTTTTT.

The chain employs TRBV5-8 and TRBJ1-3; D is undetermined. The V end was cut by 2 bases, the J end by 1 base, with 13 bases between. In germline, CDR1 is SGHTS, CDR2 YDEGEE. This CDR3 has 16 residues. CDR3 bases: TGTGCCAGCAGCTTCCGACAAAGATCGTCTGGAAACACCATATATTTT. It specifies CASSFRQRSSGNTIYF.

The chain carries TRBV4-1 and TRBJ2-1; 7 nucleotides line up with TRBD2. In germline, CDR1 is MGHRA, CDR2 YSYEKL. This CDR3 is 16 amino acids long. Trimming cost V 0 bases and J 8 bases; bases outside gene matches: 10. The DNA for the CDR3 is TGCGCCAGCAGCCAAGAGGGGGGGGTCCTCAGGGATGAGCAGTTCTTC. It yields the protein CASSQEGGVLRDEQFF.

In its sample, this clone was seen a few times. This chain's CDR3 is CASSLGVFSGDTIYF. The CDR3, as DNA: TGTGCCAGCAGTTTAGGGGTCTTTTCGGGGGACACCATATATTTT. The chain is built from TRBV28 and TRBJ1-3; a weak D match, TRBD1 (5 bases). Germline loops: CDR1 MDHEN, CDR2 SYDVKM. V shed 2 bases and J shed 8 bases, with 16 bases lying between them. This CDR3 is built from 15 residues.

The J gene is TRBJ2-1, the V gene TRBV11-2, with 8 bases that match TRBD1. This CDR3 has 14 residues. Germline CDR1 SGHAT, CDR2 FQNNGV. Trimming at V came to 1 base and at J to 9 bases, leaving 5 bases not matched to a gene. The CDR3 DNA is TGTGCCAGCAGCTTAGCCCATCAGGGGGCTGAGCAGTTCTTC. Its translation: CASSLAHQGAEQFF.

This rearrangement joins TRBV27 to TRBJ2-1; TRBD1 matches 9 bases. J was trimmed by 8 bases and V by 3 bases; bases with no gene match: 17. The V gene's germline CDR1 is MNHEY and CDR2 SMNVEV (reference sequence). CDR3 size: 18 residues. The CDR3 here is CASSLVRYRGRGLDEQFF. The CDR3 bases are TGTGCCAGCAGTTTGGTGCGGTACAGGGGGCGCGGTCTGGATGAGCAGTTCTTC.

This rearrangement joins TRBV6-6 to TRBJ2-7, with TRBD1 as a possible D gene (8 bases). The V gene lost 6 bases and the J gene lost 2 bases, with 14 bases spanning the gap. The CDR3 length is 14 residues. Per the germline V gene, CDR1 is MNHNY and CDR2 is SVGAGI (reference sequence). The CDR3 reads CASRGGDRPYEQYF. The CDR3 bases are TGTGCCAGCAGGGGGGGGGACAGGCCCTACGAGCAGTACTTC.

In nucleotides, the CDR3 is TGTGCCAGCAGGTTTGACAGGTCCTACGAGCAGTACTTC. Translation gives CASRFDRSYEQYF. V usage is TRBV2 and J usage is TRBJ2-7; maybe TRBD1 (6 bases). The CDR3 contains 13 residues. CDR1 is SNHLY, CDR2 FYNNEI, per germline. Trimming stripped 6 bases from V and 1 base from J, with 10 bases between.

The DNA for the CDR3 is TGTGCCAGCAGCCTTATGGGGACAAGGGACACTGAAGCTTTCTTT. Residues: CASSLMGTRDTEAFF. The chain is built from TRBV3-1 (or the pseudogene TRBV3-2) and TRBJ1-1, with D perhaps matching TRBD1 (6 bases). Germline loops: CDR1 LGHDT, CDR2 YNNKEL (reference sequence). The CDR3 is 15 residues long. Trimming removed 4 bases at V and 3 bases at J, with 15 bases between.

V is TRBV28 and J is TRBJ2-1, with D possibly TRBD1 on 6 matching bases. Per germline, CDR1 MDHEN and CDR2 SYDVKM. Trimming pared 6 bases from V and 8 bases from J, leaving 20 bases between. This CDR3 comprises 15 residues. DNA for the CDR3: TGTGCCAGCAGAACCTCCGGGACAAACCGGGATGAGCAGTTCTTC. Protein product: CASRTSGTNRDEQFF.

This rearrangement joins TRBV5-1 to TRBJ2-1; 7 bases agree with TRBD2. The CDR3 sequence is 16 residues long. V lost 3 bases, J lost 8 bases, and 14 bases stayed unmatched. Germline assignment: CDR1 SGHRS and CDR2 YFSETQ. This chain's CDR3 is CASSSRPAGDGYEQFF. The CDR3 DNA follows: TGCGCCAGCAGCTCCCGCCCGGCGGGAGACGGTTATGAGCAGTTCTTC.

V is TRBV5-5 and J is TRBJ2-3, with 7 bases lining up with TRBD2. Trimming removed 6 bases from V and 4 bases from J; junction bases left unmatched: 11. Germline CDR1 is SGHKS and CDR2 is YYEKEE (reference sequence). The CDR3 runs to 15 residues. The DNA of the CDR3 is TGTGCCAGCACCCCTAGGGAGGGCCTCGCAGATACGCAGTATTTT. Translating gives CASTPREGLADTQYF.

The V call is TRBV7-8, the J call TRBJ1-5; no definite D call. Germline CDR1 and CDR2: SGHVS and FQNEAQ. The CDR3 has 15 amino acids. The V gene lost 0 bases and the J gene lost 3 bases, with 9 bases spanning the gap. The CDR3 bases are TGTGCCAGCAGCTTAGCGCGAAATCCCAATCAGCCCCAGCATTTT. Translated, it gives CASSLARNPNQPQHF.

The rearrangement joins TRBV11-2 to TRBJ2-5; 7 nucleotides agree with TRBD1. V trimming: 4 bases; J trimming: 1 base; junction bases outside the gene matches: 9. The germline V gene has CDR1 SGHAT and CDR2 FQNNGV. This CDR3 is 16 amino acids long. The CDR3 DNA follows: TGTGCCAGCAGCTCTTACAGGGGCCGCGCCCAAGAGACCCAGTACTTC. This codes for CASSSYRGRAQETQYF.

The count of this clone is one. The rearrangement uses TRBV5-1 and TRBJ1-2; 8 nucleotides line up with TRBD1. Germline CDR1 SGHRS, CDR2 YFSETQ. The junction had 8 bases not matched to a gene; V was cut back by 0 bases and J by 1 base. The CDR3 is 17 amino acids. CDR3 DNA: TGCGCCAGCAGCTTGGAGGCAGGGGGCGCAAGTAACTATGGCTACACCTTC. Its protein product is CASSLEAGGASNYGYTF.

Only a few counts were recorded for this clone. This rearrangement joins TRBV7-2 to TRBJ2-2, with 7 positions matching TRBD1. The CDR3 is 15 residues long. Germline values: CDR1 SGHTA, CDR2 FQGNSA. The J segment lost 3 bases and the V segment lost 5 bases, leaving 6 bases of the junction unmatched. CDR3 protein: CASSRDRVDTGELFF. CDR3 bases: TGTGCCAGCAGCCGCGACAGGGTGGACACCGGGGAGCTGTTTTTT. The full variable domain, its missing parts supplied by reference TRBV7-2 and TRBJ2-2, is GAGVSQSPSNKVTEKGKDVELRCDPISGHTALYWYRQSLGQGLEFLIYFQGNSAPDKSGLPSDRFSAERTGGSVSTLTIQRTQQEDSAVYLCASSRDRVDTGELFFGEGSRLTVL.

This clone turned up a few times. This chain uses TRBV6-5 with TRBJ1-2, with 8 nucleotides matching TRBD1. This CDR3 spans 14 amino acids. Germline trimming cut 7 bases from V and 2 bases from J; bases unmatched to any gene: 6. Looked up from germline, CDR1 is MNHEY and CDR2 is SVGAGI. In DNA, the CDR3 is TGTGCCAGCAATCAGGACAGGGTGAACTATGGCTACACCTTC. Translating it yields CASNQDRVNYGYTF.

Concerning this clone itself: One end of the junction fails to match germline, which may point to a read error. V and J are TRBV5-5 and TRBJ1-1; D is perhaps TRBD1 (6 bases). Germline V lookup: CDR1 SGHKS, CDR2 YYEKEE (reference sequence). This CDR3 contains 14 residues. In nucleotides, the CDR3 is TGTGCCAGCAGCAGGGGACACGGCAACTGGGGGCCCCATTTT. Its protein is CASSRGHGNWGPHF.

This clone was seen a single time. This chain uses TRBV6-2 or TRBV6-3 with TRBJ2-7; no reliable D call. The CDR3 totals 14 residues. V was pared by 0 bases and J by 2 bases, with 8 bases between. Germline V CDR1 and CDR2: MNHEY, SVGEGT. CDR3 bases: TGTGCCAGCAGTTACTCGAGCGCCACCTACGAGCAGTACTTC. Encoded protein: CASSYSSATYEQYF.

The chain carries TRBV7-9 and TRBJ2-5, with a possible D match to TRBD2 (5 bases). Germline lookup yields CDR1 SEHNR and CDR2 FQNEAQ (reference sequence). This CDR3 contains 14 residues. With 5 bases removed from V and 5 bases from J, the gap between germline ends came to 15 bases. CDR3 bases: TGTGCCAGCAGCCCCTTTGTCGGCGGGGAGACCCAGTACTTC. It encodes CASSPFVGGETQYF. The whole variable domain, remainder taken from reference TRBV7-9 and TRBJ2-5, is DTGVSQNPRHKITKRGQNVTFRCDPISEHNRLYWYRQTLGQGPEFLTYFQNEAQLEKSRLLSDRFSAERPKGSFSTLEIQRTEQGDSAMYLCASSPFVGGETQYFGPGTRLLVL.